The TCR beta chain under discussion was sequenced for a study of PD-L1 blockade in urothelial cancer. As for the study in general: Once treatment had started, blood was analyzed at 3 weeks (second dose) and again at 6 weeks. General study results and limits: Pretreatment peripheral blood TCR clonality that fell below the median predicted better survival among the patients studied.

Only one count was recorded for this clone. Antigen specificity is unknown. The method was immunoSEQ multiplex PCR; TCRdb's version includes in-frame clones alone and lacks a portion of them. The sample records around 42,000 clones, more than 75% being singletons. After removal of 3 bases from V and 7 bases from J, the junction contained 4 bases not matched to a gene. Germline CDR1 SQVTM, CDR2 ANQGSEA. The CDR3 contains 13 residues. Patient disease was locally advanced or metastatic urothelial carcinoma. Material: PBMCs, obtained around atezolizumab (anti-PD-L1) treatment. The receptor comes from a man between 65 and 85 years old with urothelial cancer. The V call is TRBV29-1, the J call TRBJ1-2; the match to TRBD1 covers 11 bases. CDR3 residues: CSVDRDRGSGYTF. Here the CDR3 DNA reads TGCAGCGTTGACCGGGACAGGGGGTCTGGCTACACCTTC.